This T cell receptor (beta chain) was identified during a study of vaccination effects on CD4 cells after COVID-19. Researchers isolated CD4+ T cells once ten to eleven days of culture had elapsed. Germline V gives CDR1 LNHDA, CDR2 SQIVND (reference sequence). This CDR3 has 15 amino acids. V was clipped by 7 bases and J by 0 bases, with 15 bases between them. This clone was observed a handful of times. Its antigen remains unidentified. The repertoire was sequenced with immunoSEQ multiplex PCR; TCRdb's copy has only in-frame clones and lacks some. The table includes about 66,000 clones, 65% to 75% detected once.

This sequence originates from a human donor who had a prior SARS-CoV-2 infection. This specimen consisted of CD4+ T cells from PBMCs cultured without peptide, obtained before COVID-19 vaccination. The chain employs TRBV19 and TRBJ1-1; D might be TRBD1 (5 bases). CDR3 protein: CASTRVDSLNTEAFF. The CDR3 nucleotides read TGTGCCAGTACCAGAGTCGACAGCTTGAACACTGAAGCTTTCTTT.